Given below is one T cell receptor beta chain in context. The source of the sample is a study of blood T cell repertoires in COVID-19. Across the study: Italy, Spain and the United States were the sources of the convalescent and acute COVID-19 samples.

This CDR3 has 16 amino acids. Germline loops: CDR1 LGHDT, CDR2 YNNKEL (reference sequence). V lost 4 bases and J lost 7; bases outside the gene matches: 14. The assay was immunoSEQ multiplex PCR, and TCRdb's table has in-frame clones only and misses some. The sample has roughly 160,000 clones, over 75% seen once; the top ten hold about 7%. Cohort placement rested on clinical history that participants reported themselves. The source is a woman in her fifties or sixties who had recovered from COVID-19. The chain employs TRBV3-1 (or the pseudogene TRBV3-2) and TRBJ2-3; 7 bases agree with TRBD1. The sample taken for sequencing was PBMCs or T cells enriched from blood (not recorded which). CDR3 in DNA: TGTGCCAGCAGCCCCCAGGGGGTATTCCGCACGAATACGCAGTATTTT. It codes for CASSPQGVFRTNTQYF.